This TCR beta chain was obtained from a study of T cell responses to AZD1222 COVID-19 vaccine. At the level of the study: Timing groups of about 4 and about 12 weeks for second doses were pooled.

In the case of this clone: Its antigen is currently unknown.

Broader study findings: The donor cohort was predominantly white British with a female majority, and clonal diversity may have been underestimated. There were vaccine-associated CD4 TCRs across spike, dominant at 160-218 and 743-854.

The table came from immunoSEQ multiplex PCR; TCRdb's copy has only in-frame clones and leaves some out. The repertoire includes 120,000 to 150,000 clones, about 91% of them detected once, and around 15% sits in the top ten. CDR1 and CDR2 from the germline V gene are MNHEY and SVGAGI. Trimming took 6 bases from V and 5 from J, leaving 11 bases between them. This CDR3 region has 13 residues. V is TRBV6-5 and J is TRBJ1-5, with D maybe TRBD1 (5 bases). The sample consisted of peripheral blood, taken on day 0 of AZD1222 vaccination. The receptor was derived from an adult in good health. The CDR3 DNA reads TGTGCCAGCAGCCCCGACAGATATCAGCCCCAGCATTTT. Translating it yields CASSPDRYQPQHF.